This TCR beta chain was sequenced during a study of shared clonotypes between healthy human individuals. V lost 4 bases to trimming and J lost 0 bases, with 14 bases between them. There are 16 residues in the CDR3. Germline V gene data show CDR1 as SGHRS and CDR2 as YFSETQ. Using immunoSEQ multiplex PCR, the repertoire was profiled, and TCRdb retains in-frame clones only, with some absent. Among about 2.4 million clones, 93% were seen once, and the ten largest hold 0.36%. The source is a man aged 18 to 35 in good health. Some clones in this sample may be carry-over from other donors' samples. The sample taken for sequencing was naive CD4+ T cells from PBMCs. Subset defined: CD45RA+ positively selected. The chain joins TRBV5-1 to TRBJ2-1; unclear D gene. CDR3 nucleotide sequence: TGCGCCAGCAGCCTAACCGGGTCTCTCTCCTACAATGAGCAGTTCTTC. Protein: CASSLTGSLSYNEQFF.